The sequence of this T cell receptor (beta chain) was determined in a study of identifying expanded T cells in peripheral blood. Study-wide findings and caveats: About 1.3 clones differed between technical replicates, versus approximately 17 and 20 over time.

No infections or other immune events were documented during collection. Repertoires were generated with immunoSEQ multiplex PCR, while TCRdb's copy carries only in-frame clones and drops some. The data show over 100,000 clones, around 88% seen once. Trimming removed 4 bases from V and 12 bases from J, with 16 bases in between. This CDR3 has 12 amino acids. Germline CDR1 MNHNY, CDR2 SVGAGI (reference sequence). About this clone itself: Its antigen is not known.

Sequencing was carried out using blood. The rearrangement links TRBV6-6 to TRBJ2-7, with a possible D match to TRBD1 (6 bases). The receptor comes from a person aged 18 to 70 in good health. The CDR3 here is CASSLSGQPLYF. CDR3 bases: TGTGCCAGCAGTTTGAGCGGACAGCCACTGTACTTC.